This TCR beta chain was sequenced during a study of shared clonotypes between healthy human individuals. Clones were read by immunoSEQ multiplex PCR, and TCRdb kept only the in-frame ones, dropping some. The sample lists 950,000 to 1,100,000 clones; roughly 80% were seen once. The V end was cut by 8 bases, the J end by 1 base, with 5 bases between. The germline gives CDR1 GTSNPN, CDR2 SVGIG (reference sequence). The CDR3 has 11 residues. This TCR was sampled from a man between 18 and 29 years old in good health. The chain has TRBV30 and TRBJ1-4; D call uncertain. The specimen sequenced was memory CD4+ T cells sorted from blood. The subset denotes: CD45RA-negative fraction. In nucleotides, the CDR3 is TGTGCCGGTAGAACTAATGAAAAACTGTTTTTT. Translated: CAGRTNEKLFF.